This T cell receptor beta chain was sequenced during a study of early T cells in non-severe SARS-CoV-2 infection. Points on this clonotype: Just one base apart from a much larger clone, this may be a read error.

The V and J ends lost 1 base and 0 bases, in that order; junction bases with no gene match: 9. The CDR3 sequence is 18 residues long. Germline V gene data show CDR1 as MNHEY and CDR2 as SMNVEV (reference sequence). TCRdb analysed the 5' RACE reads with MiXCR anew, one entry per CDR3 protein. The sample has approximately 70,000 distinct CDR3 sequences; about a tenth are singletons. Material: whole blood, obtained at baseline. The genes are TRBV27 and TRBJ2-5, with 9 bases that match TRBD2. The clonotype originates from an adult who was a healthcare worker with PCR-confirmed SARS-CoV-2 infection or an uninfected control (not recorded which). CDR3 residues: CASSLFRLADPHQETQYF. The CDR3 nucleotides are TGTGCCAGCAGTTTATTCAGACTAGCGGACCCACACCAAGAGACCCAGTACTTC.